What follows are 5 T cell receptor beta chains derived from one specimen sequenced in a study of blood T cells in healthy people across ages. Together with a sample-barcoded 5' primer, a J-beta primer mix was included in a second PCR lasting about 6 to 11 cycles. TCRdb redid the calling of the 5' RACE reads with MiXCR, one entry per CDR3 protein. The sample includes under 800,000 distinct CDR3 sequences, under 25% of them seen just once. The specimen sequenced was blood. The receptors here all came from a man between 65 and 85 years old in good health.

The chain carries TRBV6-1 and TRBJ2-7; D is unresolved. There are 15 residues in the CDR3. V was pared by 0 bases and J by 2 bases, with 11 bases between. Germline-derived CDR1 and CDR2 are MNHNS and SASEGT. CDR3 amino acids: CASSEAPRVTYEQYF. CDR3 sequence (DNA): TGTGCCAGCAGTGAAGCGCCAAGGGTCACCTACGAGCAGTACTTC.

This clonotype was recorded many times. This chain uses TRBV7-9 with TRBJ2-7, with D unclear. The germline CDR1 and CDR2 sequences are SEHNR and FQNEAQ (reference sequence). Trimming took off 2 bases at V and 0 bases at J, with 8 bases between the two ends. This CDR3 has 14 residues. CDR3 region: CASSLSANSYEQYF. Written as DNA, the CDR3 is TGTGCCAGCAGCTTATCAGCCAACTCCTACGAGCAGTACTTC.

The J gene is TRBJ2-1, the V gene TRBV4-3; 8 bases agree with TRBD1. The CDR3 is 15 amino acids. Germline lookup yields CDR1 LGHNA and CDR2 YSLEER. V gave up 6 bases and J gave up 9 bases; unmatched junction bases: 13. CDR3 sequence (DNA): TGCGCCAGCAGTCCCTCGACAGGGGACCCCCCTGAGCAGTTCTTC. Its translation: CASSPSTGDPPEQFF.

In this sample, this clonotype turned up a few times. This chain connects TRBV5-1 to TRBJ2-2, with TRBD2 as a possible D gene (6 bases). Trimming removed 5 bases from V and 2 bases from J, with 13 bases in between. Germline values: CDR1 SGHRS, CDR2 YFSETQ. The CDR3 runs to 15 residues. The DNA for the CDR3 is TGCGCCAGCAGATCCACCGGGACTAACACCGGGGAGCTGTTTTTT. Protein sequence: CASRSTGTNTGELFF.

The chain links TRBV5-1 to TRBJ2-1, with D perhaps matching TRBD2 (6 bases). The CDR3 sequence is 14 residues long. V shed 4 bases and J shed 5 bases, with 13 bases lying between them. Germline CDR1 reads SGHRS; CDR2 reads YFSETQ. The CDR3: CASSRGEANNEQFF. The CDR3 nucleotides are TGCGCCAGCAGCCGCGGGGAAGCAAACAATGAGCAGTTCTTC. Looking up the rest from reference TRBV5-1 and TRBJ2-1 gives the full variable domain: KAGVTQTPRYLIKTRGQQVTLSCSPISGHRSVSWYQQTPGQGLQFLFEYFSETQRNKGNFPGRFSGRQFSNSRSEMNVSTLELGDSALYLCASSRGEANNEQFFGPGTRLTVL.